This TCR beta chain was found in a study of T cell changes during pregnancy in multiple sclerosis. This CDR3 is 16 amino acids long. In germline, CDR1 is SGHTA, CDR2 FQGNSA. With V trimmed by 6 bases and J by 4 bases, 9 bases remained unmatched. Measured with immunoSEQ multiplex PCR; TCRdb has only the in-frame clones, and not every one. The profile shows tens of thousands of clones, 93% of them singletons. V usage is TRBV7-2 and J usage is TRBJ2-3; 11 nucleotides match TRBD2. Material: peripheral blood, obtained in the second trimester of pregnancy. The TCR was taken from a female donor with multiple sclerosis, enrolled in a pregnancy study. For the CDR3, the DNA is TGTGCCAGCAGTTTTCTAGCGGGGGGATGGGCAGATACGCAGTATTTT. Translated: CASSFLAGGWADTQYF.